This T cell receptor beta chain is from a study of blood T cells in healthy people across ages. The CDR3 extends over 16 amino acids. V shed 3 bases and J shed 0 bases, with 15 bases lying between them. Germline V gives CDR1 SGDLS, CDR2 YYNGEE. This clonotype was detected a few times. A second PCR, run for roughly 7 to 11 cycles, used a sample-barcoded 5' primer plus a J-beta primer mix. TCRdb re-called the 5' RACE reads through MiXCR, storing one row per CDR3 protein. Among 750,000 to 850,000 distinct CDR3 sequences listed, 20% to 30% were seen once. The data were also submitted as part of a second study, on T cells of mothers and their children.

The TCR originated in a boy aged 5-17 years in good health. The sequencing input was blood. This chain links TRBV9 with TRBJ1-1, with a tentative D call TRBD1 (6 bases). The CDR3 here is CASSASTGRMNTEAFF. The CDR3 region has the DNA TGTGCCAGCAGCGCCTCCACAGGGCGCATGAACACTGAAGCTTTCTTT.